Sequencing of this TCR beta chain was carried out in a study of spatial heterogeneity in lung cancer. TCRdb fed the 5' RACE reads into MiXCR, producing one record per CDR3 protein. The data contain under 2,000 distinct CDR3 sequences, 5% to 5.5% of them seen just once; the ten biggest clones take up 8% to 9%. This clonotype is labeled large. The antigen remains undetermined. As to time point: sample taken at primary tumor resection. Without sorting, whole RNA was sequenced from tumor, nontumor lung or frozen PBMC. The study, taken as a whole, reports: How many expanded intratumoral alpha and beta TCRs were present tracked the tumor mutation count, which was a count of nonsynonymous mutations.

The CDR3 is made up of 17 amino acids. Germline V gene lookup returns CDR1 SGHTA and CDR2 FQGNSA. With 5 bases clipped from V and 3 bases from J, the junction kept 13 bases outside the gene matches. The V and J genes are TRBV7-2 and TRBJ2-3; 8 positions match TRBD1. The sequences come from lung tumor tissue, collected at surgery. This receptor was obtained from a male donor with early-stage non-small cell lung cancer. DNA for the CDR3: TGTGCCAGCAGCCCTACCGGCAGGGGACAGGTTACAGATACGCAGTATTTT. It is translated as CASSPTGRGQVTDTQYF.